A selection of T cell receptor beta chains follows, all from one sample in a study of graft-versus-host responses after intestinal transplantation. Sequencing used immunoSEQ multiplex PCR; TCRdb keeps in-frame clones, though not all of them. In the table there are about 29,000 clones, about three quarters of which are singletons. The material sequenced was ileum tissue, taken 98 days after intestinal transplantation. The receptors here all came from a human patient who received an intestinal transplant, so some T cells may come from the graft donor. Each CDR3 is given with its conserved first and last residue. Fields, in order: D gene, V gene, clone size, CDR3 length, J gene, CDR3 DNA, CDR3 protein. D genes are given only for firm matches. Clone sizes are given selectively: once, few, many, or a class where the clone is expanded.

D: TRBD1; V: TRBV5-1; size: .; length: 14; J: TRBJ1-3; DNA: TGCGCCAGCAGTCCCGGGACAGCAAGAAACACCATATATTTT; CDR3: CASSPGTARNTIYF
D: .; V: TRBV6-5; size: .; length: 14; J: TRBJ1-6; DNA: TGTGCCAGCAGTGAATTGGCCTCCTATTCACCCCTCCACTTT; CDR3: CASSELASYSPLHF
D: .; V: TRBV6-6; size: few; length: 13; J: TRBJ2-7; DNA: TGTGCCAGCGGGGGGACAGCCGCCTACGAGCAGTACTTC; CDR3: CASGGTAAYEQYF
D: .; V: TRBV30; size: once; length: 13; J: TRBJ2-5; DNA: TGTGCCTGGAGGAGTAGCGAAGGAGAGACCCAGTACTTC; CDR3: CAWRSSEGETQYF
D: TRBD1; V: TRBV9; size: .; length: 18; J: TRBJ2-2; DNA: TGTGCCAGCAGCGTTCTCGGGCAGGGGGCATACAACACCGGGGAGCTGTTTTTT; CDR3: CASSVLGQGAYNTGELFF
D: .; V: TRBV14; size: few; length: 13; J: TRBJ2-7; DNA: TGTGCCAGCAGCCAGACCGGGTCATGGGAGCAGTACTTC; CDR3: CASSQTGSWEQYF
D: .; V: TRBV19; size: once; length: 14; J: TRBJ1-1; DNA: TGTGCCAGTACCAATCTTAAACGGGGCACTGAAGCTTTCTTT; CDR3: CASTNLKRGTEAFF
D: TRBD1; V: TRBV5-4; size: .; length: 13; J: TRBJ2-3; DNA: TGTGCCAGCAGAGAGACAGGGTCCGATACGCAGTATTTT; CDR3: CASRETGSDTQYF
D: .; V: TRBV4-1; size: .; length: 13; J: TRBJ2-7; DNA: TGCGCCAGCAGCCAAGAATCAACCTACGAGCAGTACTTC; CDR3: CASSQESTYEQYF
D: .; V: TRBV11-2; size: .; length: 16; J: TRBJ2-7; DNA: TGTGCCAGCAGCTTGGGAGAAGCCTACTCCTCCTACGAGCAGTACTTC; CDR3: CASSLGEAYSSYEQYF
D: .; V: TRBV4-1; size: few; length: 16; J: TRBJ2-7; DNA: TGCGCCAGCAGCCAAGGGGCAGGACCCTTCTCCTACGAGCAGTACTTC; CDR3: CASSQGAGPFSYEQYF
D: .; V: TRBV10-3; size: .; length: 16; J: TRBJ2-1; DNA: TGTGCCATCAGTGAGTCTCGAAGCCCACCCTACAATGAGCAGTTCTTC; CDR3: CAISESRSPPYNEQFF
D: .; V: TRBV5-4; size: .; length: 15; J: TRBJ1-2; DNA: TGTGCCAGCAGGCCGGGTCCCGCGGGCGCTTATGGCTACACCTTC; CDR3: CASRPGPAGAYGYTF
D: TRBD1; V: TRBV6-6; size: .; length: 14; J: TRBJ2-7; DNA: TGTGCCAGCAGACAGGGGATTTTCTCCTACGAGCAGTACTTC; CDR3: CASRQGIFSYEQYF
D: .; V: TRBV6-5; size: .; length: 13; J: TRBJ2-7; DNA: TGTGCCAGCAGTTACGGAGGGACCTACGAGCAGTACTTC; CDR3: CASSYGGTYEQYF
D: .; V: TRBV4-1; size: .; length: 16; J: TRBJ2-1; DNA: TGCGCCAGCAGCCACATCGGGCCGACATATCACAATGAGCAGTTCTTC; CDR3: CASSHIGPTYHNEQFF
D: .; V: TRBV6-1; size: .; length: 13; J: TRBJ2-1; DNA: TGTGCCAGCAGTGAAACGCGGGTCAATGAGCAGTTCTTC; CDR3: CASSETRVNEQFF
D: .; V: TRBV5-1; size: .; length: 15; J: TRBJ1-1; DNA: TGCGCCAGCAGCTTGGACAGGGCGGTGAACACTGAAGCTTTCTTT; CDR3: CASSLDRAVNTEAFF
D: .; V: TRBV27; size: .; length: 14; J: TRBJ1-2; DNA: TGTGCCAGCAGTAGACGGAGTTCTAACTATGGCTACACCTTC; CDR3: CASSRRSSNYGYTF
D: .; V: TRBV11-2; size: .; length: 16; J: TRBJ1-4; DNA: TGTGCCAGCAGCCCCAGGGGAGGAGGGGGAAATGAAAAACTGTTTTTT; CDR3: CASSPRGGGGNEKLFF
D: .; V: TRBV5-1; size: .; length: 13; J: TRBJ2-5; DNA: TGCGCCAGCAGCTCCGGGACACAAGAGACCCAGTACTTC; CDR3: CASSSGTQETQYF
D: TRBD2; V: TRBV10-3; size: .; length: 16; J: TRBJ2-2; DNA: TGTGCCATCAGTTACACTAGCGGCCATGAGAGCGGGGAGCTGTTTTTT; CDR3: CAISYTSGHESGELFF
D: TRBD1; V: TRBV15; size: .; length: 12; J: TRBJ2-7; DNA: TGTGCCACCAGCGACAGGGGCTACGAGCAGTACTTC; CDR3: CATSDRGYEQYF
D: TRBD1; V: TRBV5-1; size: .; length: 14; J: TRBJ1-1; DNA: TGCGCCAGCAGCGCCGGACAGGGCTACACTGAAGCTTTCTTT; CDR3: CASSAGQGYTEAFF
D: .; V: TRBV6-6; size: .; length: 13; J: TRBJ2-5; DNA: TGTGCCAGCAGCCAACAGGGAATGGAGACCCAGTACTTC; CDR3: CASSQQGMETQYF
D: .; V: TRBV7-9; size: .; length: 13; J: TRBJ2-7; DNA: TGTGCCAGCTCCCGGGACCCTTCCTACGAGCAGTACTTC; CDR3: CASSRDPSYEQYF
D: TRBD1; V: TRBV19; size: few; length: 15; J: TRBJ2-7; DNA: TGTGCCAGTAGCAGACAGGGGGCTGGTACCTACGAGCAGTACTTC; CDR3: CASSRQGAGTYEQYF
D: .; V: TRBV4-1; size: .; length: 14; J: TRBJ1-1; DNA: TGCGCCAGCAGCCCGGATTCAGGTAAGAATGAAGCTTTCTTT; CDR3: CASSPDSGKNEAFF
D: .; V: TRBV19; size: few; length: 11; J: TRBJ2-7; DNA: TGTGCCAGTACTGACTCTTACGAGCAGTACTTC; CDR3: CASTDSYEQYF
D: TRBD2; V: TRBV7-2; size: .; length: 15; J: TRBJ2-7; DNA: TGTGCCAGCATCCCTAGCGGGGGGGCCTTCGACGAGCAGTACTTC; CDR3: CASIPSGGAFDEQYF